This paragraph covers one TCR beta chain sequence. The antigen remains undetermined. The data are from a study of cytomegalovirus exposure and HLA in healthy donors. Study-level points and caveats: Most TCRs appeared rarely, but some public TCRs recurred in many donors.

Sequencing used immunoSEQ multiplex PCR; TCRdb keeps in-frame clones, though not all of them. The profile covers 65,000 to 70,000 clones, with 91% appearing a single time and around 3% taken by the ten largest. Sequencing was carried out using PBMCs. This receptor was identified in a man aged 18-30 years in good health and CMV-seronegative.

CDR3 nucleotide sequence: TGTGCCAGCAGCTATAGTTCCGGGGGCTATGGCTACACCTTC. Translation gives CASSYSSGGYGYTF. This chain uses TRBV28 with TRBJ1-2, with D possibly TRBD1 on 5 matching bases. The V gene's germline CDR1 is MDHEN and CDR2 SYDVKM. The CDR3 sequence is 14 residues long. V lost 6 bases and J 4 bases, leaving 15 bases between the germline ends.